The 7 T cell receptor beta chains listed next were all sequenced from one sample in a study of glioma-infiltrating T cells after dendritic cell vaccination. Here immunoSEQ multiplex PCR was the method, and the copy in TCRdb shows in-frame clones only, minus some. Of roughly 52,000 clones in the sample, over 75% are singletons; the top ten hold 11%. Material: blood, obtained before dendritic cell vaccination. The receptors derive from a human donor with glioblastoma.

The chain carries TRBV9 and TRBJ1-2, with D hard to call. Germline V gene data show CDR1 as SGDLS and CDR2 as YYNGEE. V was pared by 0 bases and J by 8 bases, with 11 bases between. The CDR3 spans 13 residues. The CDR3 DNA reads TGTGCCAGCAGCGTAGGAGGGCCCCGGGGCTACACCTTC. This translates into CASSVGGPRGYTF.

The chain joins TRBV4-1 to TRBJ2-2, with 10 bases that match TRBD2. The CDR3 spans 19 residues. The trim removed 4 bases at V and 0 bases at J, leaving 11 bases unmatched. Germline CDR1 and CDR2: MGHRA and YSYEKL. CDR3 protein: CASSPWMSGRAANTGELFF. CDR3 in DNA: TGCGCCAGCAGCCCCTGGATGAGCGGGAGGGCCGCGAACACCGGGGAGCTGTTTTTT.

The V and J genes are TRBV10-1 and TRBJ2-7, with 10 positions matching TRBD1. In germline, CDR1 is WNHNN, CDR2 SYGVQD (reference sequence). The V and J ends lost 6 bases and 3 bases, in that order; junction bases with no gene match: 2. CDR3 length equals 13 residues. The chain's CDR3 is CASSRDRGYEQYF. The CDR3 DNA reads TGCGCCAGCAGCCGGGACAGGGGCTACGAGCAGTACTTC.

The rearrangement uses TRBV4-3 and TRBJ2-7, with a weak D call TRBD1 (7 bases). With 0 bases removed from V and 2 bases from J, the gap between germline ends came to 17 bases. CDR1 LGHNA and CDR2 YSLEER come from the germline V gene. CDR3 size: 17 residues. The CDR3 here is CASSQDLGGTVAYEQYF. The CDR3 DNA follows: TGCGCCAGCAGCCAAGATCTTGGCGGGACAGTCGCCTACGAGCAGTACTTC.

The V call is TRBV19, the J call TRBJ1-3; no definite D call. The CDR3 extends over 15 amino acids. Germline V gene lookup returns CDR1 LNHDA and CDR2 SQIVND (reference sequence). Trimming cost V 7 bases and J 5 bases, with 18 bases left between them. CDR3 region: CASTYGPGGRNTIYF. CDR3 bases: TGTGCCAGTACCTATGGGCCGGGAGGTCGAAACACCATATATTTT.

J is TRBJ1-2 and V is TRBV19; 11 bases are shared with TRBD1. Trimming removed 6 bases from V and 6 bases from J; junction bases left unmatched: 3. This CDR3 has 13 residues. Germline lookup yields CDR1 LNHDA and CDR2 SQIVND (reference sequence). The CDR3 sequence is CASRPGQGDGYTF. CDR3 nucleotide sequence: TGTGCCAGTAGACCGGGACAGGGGGATGGCTACACCTTC. The full variable domain, rest sourced from reference TRBV19 and TRBJ1-2, is DGGITQSPKYLFRKEGQNVTLSCEQNLNHDAMYWYRQDPGQGLRLIYYSQIVNDFQKGDIAEGYSVSREKKESFPLTVTSAQKNPTAFYLCASRPGQGDGYTFGSGTRLTVV.

In nucleotides, the CDR3 is TGTGCCAGCAGCCCCCCGACAGGGAGCACAGATACGCAGTATTTT. This gives the protein CASSPPTGSTDTQYF. V is TRBV7-9 and J is TRBJ2-3; 7 bases are shared with TRBD1. V lost 5 bases and J lost 0; bases outside the gene matches: 5. This CDR3 contains 15 residues. Germline V gene sequence: CDR1 SEHNR, CDR2 FQNEAQ (reference sequence).